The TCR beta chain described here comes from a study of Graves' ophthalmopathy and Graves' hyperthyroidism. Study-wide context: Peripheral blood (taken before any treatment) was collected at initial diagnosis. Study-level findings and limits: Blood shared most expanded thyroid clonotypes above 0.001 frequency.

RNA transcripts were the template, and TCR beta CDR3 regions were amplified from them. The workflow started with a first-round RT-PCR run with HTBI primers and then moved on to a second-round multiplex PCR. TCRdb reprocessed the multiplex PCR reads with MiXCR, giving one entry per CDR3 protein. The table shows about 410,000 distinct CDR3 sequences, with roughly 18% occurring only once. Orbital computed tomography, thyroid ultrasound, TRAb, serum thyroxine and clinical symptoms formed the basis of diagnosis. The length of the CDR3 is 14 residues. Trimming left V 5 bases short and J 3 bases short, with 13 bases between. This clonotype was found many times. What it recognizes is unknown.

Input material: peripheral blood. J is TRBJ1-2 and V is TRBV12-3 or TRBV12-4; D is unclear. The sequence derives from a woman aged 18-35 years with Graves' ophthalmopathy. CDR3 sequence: CASSPSGTHYGYTF. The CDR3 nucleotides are TGTGCCAGCAGTCCCTCGGGAACCCACTATGGCTACACCTTC.